This T cell receptor beta chain was recovered during a study of CD8 T cells in Susac syndrome. RNA, at roughly 0.45 to 1 ug, was reverse transcribed with random hexamers. TCRdb itself ran the immunoSEQ multiplex PCR reads through MiXCR, one entry per CDR3 protein. The table lists 180,000 or so distinct CDR3 sequences, approximately 96% of them singletons. Details on this clonotype: The target antigen is unknown.

Blood CD8+ and CD4+ T cells underwent high-throughput TCR beta sequencing. The multiple sclerosis controls comprised treatment-naive patients whose relapsing-remitting disease was stable or active. Findings and limits, study-wide: The study admitted that it had a relatively small number of individuals in its TCR sequencing and HLA analysis.

This TCR was recovered from a human donor with multiple sclerosis. Input material: CD4+ T cells from PBMCs.

The CDR3 is CASSPRQGYSGANVLTF. In nucleotides, the CDR3 is TGTGCCAGCAGCCCCCGACAGGGGTACTCTGGGGCCAACGTCCTGACTTTC. The genes are TRBV5-4 and TRBJ2-6, with 8 bases identical to TRBD1. The CDR3 spans 17 residues. The germline V gene has CDR1 SGHNT and CDR2 YYREEE (reference sequence). V lost 4 bases, J lost 0 bases, and 6 bases stayed unmatched.